One sample yielded the 26 T cell receptor delta chains listed below, sequenced in a study of gamma delta lymphoproliferative disorders and STAT genes. TCRdb repeated clone calling on the multiplex PCR reads with CATT. The sample yields 650 to 850 delta-chain clones, 1.5% seen once. Sequencing used genomic DNA taken from PBMCs of patients and controls. What was sequenced was blood. These receptors were obtained from a human donor in good health.

To note about this clone: A read error is likely here: a far larger clone is one base away. The sample carries other DNA sequences with the same CDR3. The V gene is TRDV3, the J gene TRDJ1; 13 nucleotides line up with TRDD3. Germline CDR1 is TVYSNPD and CDR2 is GDNSRS (reference sequence). The CDR3 totals 19 residues. DNA of the CDR3: TGTGCGTTCGCCTTCCATTATTACTGGGGGATACGCCACACCGATAAACTCATCTTT. Translated: CAFAFHYYWGIRHTDKLIF.

This clone was picked up a small number of times. A far larger clone is off by one base, so a read error is likely. The gene calls are TRDV1 and TRDJ1; tentatively, D is TRDD3 (5 bases). Between the trimmed V and J ends, which lost 5 bases and 0 bases, there was a span of 31 bases. Germline CDR1 and CDR2: TSWWSYY and QGS. The CDR3 totals 21 residues. The CDR3: CALGQTLGLLEIPWYTDKLIF. In DNA, the CDR3 is TGTGCTCTTGGGCAAACTTTAGGGTTACTGGAGATTCCCTGGTACACCGATAAACTCATCTTT.

This clone has a handful of counts. This DNA's translation and the protein TCRdb lists, from a much larger clone, do not match at residue 11, likely due to a read error; the protein shown is translated from the DNA. V gene TRDV3 combines with J gene TRDJ1; 9 positions agree with TRDD3. The CDR3 length is 16 residues. The V gene's germline CDR1 is TVYSNPD and CDR2 GDNSRS (reference sequence). V shed 1 base, J shed 3 bases, and the junction held 12 bases outside the gene matches. The CDR3 loop reads CAFIKGIRWGADKLIF. DNA for the CDR3: TGTGCCTTTATAAAGGGGATACGCTGGGGCGCCGATAAACTCATCTTT. Using reference TRDV3 and TRDJ1 for the parts outside the CDR3, the full variable domain is CDKVTQSSPDQTVASGSEVVLLCTYDTVYSNPDLFWYRIRPDYSFQFVFYGDNSRSEGADFTQGRFSVKHILTQKAFHLVISPVRTEDSATYYCAFIKGIRWGADKLIFGKGTRVTVEP.

This clone was seen only a few times. The J gene call is TRDJ1, but no V gene call exists; the D call of TRDD3 is as the table states it, not checked on the DNA. The CDR3 spans 17 residues. In DNA, the CDR3 is TGTGCTTCATTGTGCCTTCCCACAGTTTTCCTGGGGGATAAACTCATCTTT. Amino acids: CASLCLPTVFLGDKLIF.

By sample fraction, this clone is large. Within the sample, other DNA sequences also encode this same CDR3. This sequence joins TRAV29/DV5 and TRDJ1; D is possibly TRDD2 or TRDD3 (5 bases each). CDR1 and CDR2 (germline): NSMFDY, ISSIKDK. This CDR3 region has 20 residues. Trimming shortened V by 1 base and J by 0 bases, and 28 bases separated the two germline ends. The DNA for the CDR3 is TGTGCAGCAAGCCGATTCCTCGGGGGTACACGAAGACCATACACCGATAAACTCATCTTT. Protein product: CAASRFLGGTRRPYTDKLIF.

This clone was seen a few times. A read error is likely here: a far larger clone is one base away. The J gene is TRDJ1, the V gene TRDV3; 13 bases match TRDD3. Germline V gene data show CDR1 as TVYSNPD and CDR2 as GDNSRS (reference sequence). The CDR3 contains 19 residues. CDR3 residues: CAFALHYYWGIRHTDKLIF. The CDR3, as DNA: TGTGCATTCGCCCTCCATTATTACTGGGGGATACGCCACACCGATAAACTCATCTTT.

This clone is categorized as medium-sized. A read error is likely here: a far larger clone is one base away. The chain links TRDV2 to TRDJ1; D not resolved. Germline loops: CDR1 GEAIGNYY, CDR2 EKD. The CDR3 length is 14 residues. The CDR3 reads CACGTLTGTDKLIF. Here the CDR3 DNA reads TGTGCCTGTGGCACCCTCACCGGGACCGATAAACTCATCTTT.

Only a few counts were recorded for this clone. A far larger clone is one nucleotide away, so this likely arose from a read error. Other DNA sequences in this sample translate to the same CDR3. The chain has TRDV2 and TRDJ1; D is uncertain. V lost 7 bases and J lost 0, with 29 bases in between. CDR1 is GEAIGNYY, CDR2 EKD, per germline. This CDR3 contains 19 residues. In DNA form, the CDR3 reads TGTGCCTGCGTCCCCGTTGTTACCCCCACACTGTGGGACACCGATAAACTCATCTTT. Protein product: CACVPVVTPTLWDTDKLIF.

Concerning this clone itself: A read error is the likely source, as a far larger clone sits one nucleotide away. This same CDR3 is encoded by further DNA sequences in the sample. The chain combines TRDV2 with TRDJ1; 11 bases line up with TRDD3. Germline CDR1 and CDR2: GEAIGNYY and EKD. The CDR3 is 22 residues long. The CDR3, as DNA: TGTGCCTGTGACACCTCGAGCCTTTCGGCGTACTGGGGGATAGAGGACGGGGGTAAACTCATCTTC. It yields the protein CACDTSSLSAYWGIEDGGKLIF.

By proportion, this clone is medium-sized. A far larger clone is off by one base, so a read error is likely. This chain joins TRDV1 and TRDJ1, with 8 bases lining up with TRDD2. The CDR3 is 22 residues long. CDR1 and CDR2 from the germline V gene are TSWWSYY and QGS. This chain's CDR3 is CAPGEPIAFLALWGSHTDKLIF. The DNA for the CDR3 is TGTGCTCCTGGGGAACCGATAGCCTTCCTAGCCCTCTGGGGCAGTCACACCGATAAACTCATCTTT.

A note on this clone: This DNA's translation and the protein TCRdb lists, from a much larger clone, do not match at residue 13, likely due to a read error; the protein shown is translated from the DNA. The chain links TRDV2 to TRDJ1, with TRDD3 matching over 8 bases. The CDR3 runs 17 residues. Germline assignment: CDR1 GEAIGNYY and CDR2 EKD. CDR3 nucleotides: TGTGCCTGTGAAGAACTGGGGGGACTTAGGGTCACCTATAAACTCATCTTT. This sequence encodes CACEELGGLRVTYKLIF.

Concerning this clone: A single base is all that separates this from a far larger clone, so a read error is likely. The same CDR3 arises from other DNA sequences in this sample as well. The V call is TRDV2, the J call TRDJ1; D remains unclear. This CDR3 is built from 22 residues. V was pared by 3 bases and J by 1 base, with 35 bases between. The germline CDR1 and CDR2 sequences are GEAIGNYY and EKD. The CDR3 protein is CACDSTRPAQTLDLRITDKLIF. The CDR3 nucleotides read TGTGCCTGTGACTCGACGAGACCTGCTCAGACTCTGGATCTAAGGATCACCGATAAACTCATCTTT.

To note about this clone: A far larger clone is off by one base, so a read error is likely. The same CDR3 can be traced to other DNA sequences in this sample. V usage is TRDV2 and J usage is TRDJ1; 12 bases fit TRDD3. This CDR3 has 19 residues. From germline, CDR1 is GEAIGNYY and CDR2 EKD. The CDR3 sequence: CACDDLILGDTPSPDKLIF. The CDR3 DNA is TGTGCCTGTGACGACCTCATTCTGGGGGATACGCCGTCTCCCGATAAGCTCATCTTT.

This clone has a count of ten or more. A far larger clone is one base from this, pointing to a likely read error. This chain uses TRDV3 with TRDJ1; 10 bases agree with TRDD3. Germline V gene data show CDR1 as TVYSNPD and CDR2 as GDNSRS (reference sequence). This CDR3 comprises 16 residues. J was trimmed by 1 base and V by 1 base; bases with no gene match: 9. This chain's CDR3 is CAFIRGIRWGTDKLIF. As DNA, the CDR3 is TGTGCCTTTATAAGGGGGATACGCTGGGGCACCGATAAACTCATCTTT.

This clone qualifies as medium-sized. This likely reflects a read error, since a far larger clone is one base away. This rearrangement joins TRDV1 to TRDJ1; 8 nucleotides line up with TRDD2. After removal of 1 base from V and 0 bases from J, the junction contained 22 bases not matched to a gene. This CDR3 has 22 amino acids. In germline, CDR1 is TSWWSYY, CDR2 QGS. In DNA form, the CDR3 reads TGTGCTCTTGGGGAACCGATGGCCTTCCTAGCCCTCTGGGGCAGTCACACCGATAAACTCATCTTT. Its translation is CALGEPMAFLALWGSHTDKLIF.

Points on this clone: One base separates it from a far larger clone, so it is likely a read error. Other DNA sequences of this sample code for an identical CDR3. V and J are TRDV2 and TRDJ2, with TRDD3 identical over 8 bases. The CDR3 totals 20 residues. The V gene's germline CDR1 is GEAIGNYY and CDR2 EKD. V dropped 2 bases and J dropped 2; count of bases not matched to a gene: 18. This chain's CDR3 is CACDRVGLGDPKALTAQLFF. In nucleotides, the CDR3 is TGTGCCTGTGACAGGGTGGGGTTGGGGGATCCCAAAGCCTTGACAGCACAACTCTTCTTT.

This clone was recorded a few times. The protein recorded in TCRdb matches a much larger clone and deviates from this DNA's translation at residue 5, suggesting a read error; the protein here is obtained by translating the DNA. The V gene was left uncalled, and the J gene is TRDJ1; TRDD3, the table's D call, lacks a check against the DNA. The CDR3 is 19 residues long. The CDR3 region is CASLRLPTTGGTYTDKLIF. The CDR3 DNA reads as TGTGCTTCATTGCGCCTTCCTACCACTGGGGGAACGTACACCGATAAACTCATCTTT.

A few counts support this clone. TCRdb's listed protein matches a much larger clone and diverges from this DNA's translation at residue 19, likely through a read error; the protein shown comes from the DNA. The chain uses TRDV1 and TRDJ1; 9 bases are a match to TRDD3. The CDR3 consists of 23 residues. The germline CDR1 and CDR2 sequences are TSWWSYY and QGS. The CDR3 DNA is TGTGCTCTTGGGGACCCTCTTGTCTTCCTAGCCTGGGGGATCGGTTTGTACACCGAAAAACTCATCTTT. Translated, it gives CALGDPLVFLAWGIGLYTEKLIF.

This clone was seen only a few times. A far more abundant clone sits one base away, making this likely a read error. The same CDR3 is also encoded by other DNA sequences in this sample. V is TRDV1 and J is TRDJ1; unclear D gene. The germline V gene encodes CDR1 TSWWSYY and CDR2 QGS. This CDR3 has 18 amino acids. The CDR3 sequence is CALGDPTPPFLKSDKLIF. In DNA form, the CDR3 reads TGTGCTCTTGGGGACCCAACTCCCCCATTTTTAAAATCCGATAAACTTATCTTT.

This clone was seen only a few times. A read error likely explains why the TCRdb protein, taken from a much larger clone, differs from this DNA's translation at residue 10; the protein shown is translated from the DNA. The chain uses TRDV2 and TRDJ1; TRDD3 matches 10 bases. V gave up 1 base and J gave up 4 bases; unmatched junction bases: 26. CDR1 and CDR2 (germline): GEAIGNYY, EKD. The CDR3 is made up of 22 amino acids. CDR3 loop: CACDTILKPFYQLGDTHDKLIF. The CDR3 DNA follows: TGTGCCTGTGACACAATTCTAAAGCCTTTCTACCAATTGGGGGATACCCACGATAAACTCATCTTT.

By proportion, this clone is large (0.1 to 1%). Distinct nucleotide sequences in the sample also encode this CDR3. V is TRDV2 and J is TRDJ2; 8 bases agree with TRDD3. After removal of 2 bases from V and 0 bases from J, the junction contained 16 bases not matched to a gene. Germline CDR1 reads GEAIGNYY; CDR2 reads EKD. This CDR3 has 20 amino acids. Written as DNA, the CDR3 is TGTGCCTGTGACAGGGTGGGGTTGGGGGATCCCAAAGCTTTGACAGCACAACTCTTCTTT. Translating gives CACDRVGLGDPKALTAQLFF.

About this clone itself: TCRdb attributes to this sequence the protein of a much larger clone, which differs from the DNA translation at residue 18; a read error is likely, and the protein displayed is translated from the DNA. The chain couples TRDV2 to TRDJ1, with D perhaps TRDD3 (6 bases). The CDR3 is made up of 25 amino acids. Germline V lookup: CDR1 GEAIGNYY, CDR2 EKD. V lost 0 bases and J 3 bases, leaving 43 bases between the germline ends. This chain's CDR3 is CACDTVSGTSSELRLLGEGSDKLIF. As DNA, the CDR3 is TGTGCCTGTGACACCGTTAGTGGCACCTCTTCGGAATTACGGCTACTGGGTGAGGGCTCCGATAAACTCATCTTT.

In its sample, this clone was seen a few times. The mismatch at residue 8 between this DNA's translation and the TCRdb protein of a much larger clone likely reflects a read error; the protein shown is translated from the DNA. J is TRDJ1 and V is TRDV2; D may be TRDD3 (10 bases). The CDR3 runs to 22 residues. The ends were cut back, 1 base at V and 4 bases at J, with 36 bases in the middle. The germline CDR1 and CDR2 sequences are GEAIGNYY and EKD. CDR3 loop: CACDTILEPSYQLGDTHDKLIF. DNA of the CDR3: TGTGCCTGTGACACAATTCTAGAGCCTTCCTACCAATTGGGGGATACCCACGATAAACTCATCTTT.

This clone was seen more than once but under ten times. The TCRdb record carries a much larger clone's protein, which differs from this DNA's translation at residues 14 and 15; a read error is the likely cause, and the protein listed here is the DNA translation. The chain has TRDV2 and TRDJ1, with 9 nucleotides matching TRDD2. The CDR3 is made up of 22 amino acids. J gave up 4 bases and V 1 base, and 27 bases lay outside the gene matches. Germline loops: CDR1 GEAIGNYY, CDR2 EKD. CDR3: CACDTILKPSYQLRGTHDKLIF. DNA of the CDR3: TGTGCCTGTGACACAATTCTAAAGCCTTCCTACCAATTGAGGGGTACCCACGATAAACTCATCTTT.

On this clone itself: This DNA's translation and the protein TCRdb lists, from a much larger clone, do not match at residue 14, likely due to a read error; the protein shown is translated from the DNA. V usage is TRAV29/DV5 and J usage is TRDJ1; D possibly uses TRDD2 or TRDD3 (5 bases each). CDR3 length equals 20 residues. Germline CDR1 NSMFDY, CDR2 ISSIKDK. V lost 1 base, J lost 1 base, and 29 bases lay in between. CDR3 amino acids: CAASRFLGGTRRPCTDKLIF. In DNA form, the CDR3 reads TGTGCAGCAAGCCGATTCCTCGGGGGTACACGAAGACCATGCACCGATAAACTCATCTTT. The full variable domain, with the rest looked up from reference TRAV29/DV5 and TRDJ1, is DQQVKQNSPSLSVQEGRISILNCDYTNSMFDYFLWYKKYPAEGPTFLISISSIKDKNEDGRFTVFLNKSAKHLSLHIVPSQPGDSAVYFCAASRFLGGTRRPCTDKLIFGKGTRVTVEP.

Notes on this clone: A far larger clone is only one base removed, so a read error is likely. Other DNA variants within this sample encode the same CDR3. The gene calls are TRDV1 and TRDJ1, with 8 nucleotides matching TRDD3. Germline CDR1 and CDR2: TSWWSYY and QGS. This CDR3 is built from 15 residues. V dropped 9 bases and J dropped 0; count of bases not matched to a gene: 9. CDR3 amino acids: CALLTGGYNTDKLIF. Written as DNA, the CDR3 is TGTGCTCTGCTTACTGGGGGCTACAACACCGATAAACTCATCTTT.